A selection of T cell receptor beta chains follows, all from one sample in a study of T-cell memory formation after mild COVID-19. TCRdb used MiXCR to reprocess the 5' RACE reads, holding one entry per CDR3 protein. The sample comprises 270,000 or so distinct CDR3 sequences, 15% to 20% of which are singletons, and around 21% rests with the top ten. What was sequenced was PBMCs or a T cell subset sorted from them (not recorded which). The receptor source for this set is a man between 18 and 29 years old who had mild COVID-19 (a few samples of this study predate the infection). Cell type and time point are not known. The CDR3 runs from the conserved cysteine through the conserved F or W. The order of the fields is V gene, J gene, CDR3 protein.

V gene: TRBV29-1
J gene: TRBJ2-3
CDR3 protein: CSVDGGPRHTDTQYF

V gene: TRBV2
J gene: TRBJ1-3
CDR3 protein: CASKETYSGNTIYF

V gene: TRBV12-3/TRBV12-4
J gene: TRBJ1-1
CDR3 protein: CASSWDKRGEAFF

V gene: TRBV19
J gene: TRBJ2-1
CDR3 protein: CASSIASYSEQFF

V gene: TRBV2
J gene: TRBJ2-5
CDR3 protein: CASSEMGARETQYF

V gene: TRBV9
J gene: TRBJ2-2
CDR3 protein: CASSERGGTGELFF

V gene: TRBV28
J gene: TRBJ2-3
CDR3 protein: CASSLNTQYF

V gene: TRBV6-5
J gene: TRBJ2-1
CDR3 protein: CASRTVAGARGEQFF

V gene: TRBV12-3/TRBV12-4
J gene: TRBJ1-4
CDR3 protein: CASRPHRDEKLFF

V gene: TRBV27
J gene: TRBJ1-6
CDR3 protein: CASSPVNSPLHF

V gene: TRBV9
J gene: TRBJ2-1
CDR3 protein: CASSVEAGAYNEQFF

V gene: TRBV7-2
J gene: TRBJ1-4
CDR3 protein: CASSSAGRGVATNEKLFF

V gene: TRBV29-1
J gene: TRBJ2-3
CDR3 protein: CSVVGAGDTQYF

V gene: TRBV7-9
J gene: TRBJ1-3
CDR3 protein: CASSLVQAGPHIVNTIYF

V gene: TRBV7-2
J gene: TRBJ2-5
CDR3 protein: CASSLNPPGAETQYF

V gene: TRBV7-9
J gene: TRBJ2-3
CDR3 protein: CASSPPIAGGTDTQYF

V gene: TRBV10-1
J gene: TRBJ2-1
CDR3 protein: CASSESRGRYNEQFF

V gene: TRBV12-3/TRBV12-4
J gene: TRBJ1-1
CDR3 protein: CASSPRRLNTEAFF

V gene: TRBV7-3
J gene: TRBJ2-3
CDR3 protein: CASSLHGLAPTDTQYF

V gene: TRBV5-4
J gene: TRBJ1-1
CDR3 protein: CASSLSSRTGAAEAFF

V gene: TRBV7-2
J gene: TRBJ2-1
CDR3 protein: CASSFQGTFNEQFF

V gene: TRBV28
J gene: TRBJ1-5
CDR3 protein: CASSLGLIGDLGGQPQHF

V gene: TRBV6-2/TRBV6-3
J gene: TRBJ1-5
CDR3 protein: CASSYPSNQPQHF

V gene: TRBV7-2
J gene: TRBJ2-5
CDR3 protein: CASRHRAQETQYF

V gene: TRBV12-3/TRBV12-4
J gene: TRBJ2-5
CDR3 protein: CASSTDRPGCF

V gene: TRBV20-1
J gene: TRBJ2-3
CDR3 protein: CSASAVADTQYF